Shown below are 25 T cell receptor beta chains from a single sample sequenced in a study of cytomegalovirus exposure and HLA in healthy donors. Vbeta (60) and Jbeta (13) primers were used in the PCR. Only in-frame clones appear in the TCRdb table, and some are missing; sequencing was by immunoSEQ multiplex PCR. The table shows 160,000 or so clones, with about three quarters occurring only once. The sample was PBMCs. These receptors all stem from a woman in her thirties or forties in good health and CMV-seropositive.

The rearrangement joins TRBV7-9 to TRBJ2-5, with D tentatively TRBD1 (6 bases). CDR3 length equals 13 residues. CDR1 is SEHNR and CDR2 is FQNEAQ in the germline V gene (reference sequence). Trimming stripped 5 bases from V and 5 bases from J, with 12 bases between. CDR3 sequence: CASSQGTYETQYF. In DNA, the CDR3 is TGTGCCAGCAGCCAGGGGACGTACGAGACCCAGTACTTC.

Comments on this clone: Relative to the germline gene, one junction end is altered; a read error may explain this. The V call is TRBV7-9, the J call TRBJ1-4, with D unresolved. Germline V lookup: CDR1 SEHNR, CDR2 FQNEAQ (reference sequence). This CDR3 region has 14 residues. As DNA, the CDR3 is TGTTCCAGCAGCTTAGCGGATGAGGCATTTAAACTGTTTTTT. Translation: CSSSLADEAFKLFF.

The chain links TRBV2 to TRBJ2-1; TRBD2 might be the D (7 bases). Germline V CDR1 and CDR2: SNHLY, FYNNEI. Trimming shortened V by 6 bases and J by 5 bases, and 17 bases separated the two germline ends. CDR3 size: 15 residues. CDR3 protein: CASRSDGGLHNEQFF. CDR3 coding DNA: TGTGCCAGCAGGAGTGACGGGGGGCTCCACAATGAGCAGTTCTTC.

This chain joins TRBV13 and TRBJ2-3; TRBD1 aligns across 9 bases. The CDR3 consists of 15 residues. V lost 0 bases and J lost 10; bases outside the gene matches: 8. Germline CDR1 PRHDT, CDR2 FYEKMQ (reference sequence). The CDR3 protein is CASSLGRDRVFSQYF. The CDR3 region has the DNA TGTGCCAGCAGCTTAGGCCGGGACAGGGTATTTTCGCAGTATTTT.

V usage is TRBV28 and J usage is TRBJ2-2; D remains unclear. Looked up from germline, CDR1 is MDHEN and CDR2 is SYDVKM. The CDR3 consists of 12 residues. Deletions cut 6 bases from V and 4 bases from J, with 6 bases between. The CDR3 region is CASSKLTGELFF. In nucleotides, the CDR3 is TGTGCCAGCAGCAAACTCACCGGGGAGCTGTTTTTT.

V usage is TRBV5-5 and J usage is TRBJ1-1, with 9 positions matching TRBD1. Trimming at V came to 5 bases and at J to 5 bases, leaving 7 bases not matched to a gene. Germline V lookup: CDR1 SGHKS, CDR2 YYEKEE (reference sequence). The CDR3 has 14 residues. The CDR3 DNA sequence: TGTGCCAGCAGTTCAATACAGGGGGCAACTGAAGCTTTCTTT. This translates into CASSSIQGATEAFF.

The chain recombines TRBV6-1 with TRBJ1-6; tentatively, D is TRBD1 (6 bases). CDR3 length equals 17 residues. Germline CDR1 MNHNS, CDR2 SASEGT. Trimming removed 3 bases from V and 3 bases from J, with 15 bases in between. CDR3 nucleotides: TGTGCCAGCAGTGATCTGGTGGGGGCTTTCTATAATTCACCCCTCCACTTT. This codes for CASSDLVGAFYNSPLHF.

The chain recombines TRBV19 with TRBJ1-3; no definite D call. The V gene lost 5 bases and the J gene lost 0 bases, with 20 bases spanning the gap. The CDR3 is made up of 18 amino acids. Germline assignment: CDR1 LNHDA and CDR2 SQIVND (reference sequence). CDR3: CASSPDLYRTSSGNTIYF. The CDR3 nucleotides are TGTGCCAGTAGTCCGGATCTCTACCGCACTAGCTCTGGAAACACCATATATTTT.

The rearrangement joins TRBV28 to TRBJ2-5, with TRBD2 identical over 8 bases. V lost 8 bases and J lost 4; bases outside the gene matches: 15. This CDR3 is built from 16 residues. Germline CDR1 reads MDHEN; CDR2 reads SYDVKM. Here the CDR3 reads CASLKSGGALVETQYF. The DNA for the CDR3 is TGTGCCAGCCTGAAGTCCGGGGGGGCACTGGTAGAGACCCAGTACTTC.

The chain couples TRBV2 to TRBJ1-2, with D perhaps TRBD1 (6 bases). The CDR3 spans 13 residues. The V end was cut by 8 bases, the J end by 7 bases, with 17 bases between. Germline V CDR1 and CDR2: SNHLY, FYNNEI. Written as DNA, the CDR3 is TGTGCCAGCTCACCGGACAGAAATTCTGGCTACACCTTC. It encodes CASSPDRNSGYTF.

This chain joins TRBV4-1 and TRBJ1-3; no clear D gene. Germline V gene data show CDR1 as MGHRA and CDR2 as YSYEKL. The CDR3 has 13 residues. V lost 4 bases, J lost 0 bases, and 4 bases lay in between. The CDR3 DNA follows: TGCGCCAGCAGCCTTCACTCTGGAAACACCATATATTTT. This gives the protein CASSLHSGNTIYF.

This rearrangement joins TRBV11-1 to TRBJ1-3; TRBD1 matches at 9 bases. J was trimmed by 1 base and V by 3 bases; bases with no gene match: 10. This CDR3 has 18 residues. Germline V gene lookup returns CDR1 SGHAT and CDR2 FQDESV (reference sequence). CDR3 in amino acids: CASSFNPGQGSSGNTIYF. CDR3 DNA sequence: TGTGCCAGCAGCTTCAATCCGGGACAGGGCTCTTCTGGAAACACCATATATTTT.

V is TRBV18 and J is TRBJ1-2; 11 bases align to TRBD1. The length of the CDR3 is 16 residues. The V and J ends lost 6 bases and 5 bases, in that order; junction bases with no gene match: 11. Germline assignment: CDR1 KGHSH and CDR2 LQKENI. CDR3 in amino acids: CASSQDRGLFGYGYTF. In DNA form, the CDR3 reads TGTGCCAGCTCCCAGGACAGGGGGCTTTTTGGATATGGCTACACCTTC.

The chain uses TRBV5-1 and TRBJ1-1; D is perhaps TRBD1 (6 bases). Germline CDR1 is SGHRS and CDR2 is YFSETQ. This CDR3 is built from 16 residues. Trimming shortened V by 2 bases and J by 1 base, and 15 bases separated the two germline ends. The DNA for the CDR3 is TGCGCCAGCAGCTTAGCTTTTGGACAGCCGAACACTGAAGCTTTCTTT. It yields the protein CASSLAFGQPNTEAFF.

This clone was observed a handful of times. The chain links TRBV30 to TRBJ1-1; tentative D call: TRBD1 (5 bases). The length of the CDR3 is 14 residues. V was shortened by 2 bases and J by 6 bases, with 16 bases between the two germline ends. The V gene's germline CDR1 is GTSNPN and CDR2 SVGIG (reference sequence). The CDR3 nucleotides read TGTGCCTGGAGTAGTACGGGGGGTTGGGCTGAAGCTTTCTTT. This gives the protein CAWSSTGGWAEAFF.

V is TRBV28 and J is TRBJ1-1; possibly TRBD1 for D (6 bases). Trimming took 5 bases from V and 1 from J, leaving 11 bases between them. CDR3 size: 14 residues. The germline V gene encodes CDR1 MDHEN and CDR2 SYDVKM. For the CDR3, the DNA is TGTGCCAGCAGTGGCGGGGGCGGGAACACTGAAGCTTTCTTT. Protein product: CASSGGGGNTEAFF.

This clone was seen once. The V call is TRBV9, the J call TRBJ1-1; no firm D call. The V end lost 2 bases, the J end lost 1 base, and 6 bases lay between the germline ends. Germline V gene lookup returns CDR1 SGDLS and CDR2 YYNGEE. The CDR3 is made up of 13 amino acids. In DNA, the CDR3 is TGTGCCAGCAGCGTTGGAGCGAACACTGAAGCTTTCTTT. Its protein is CASSVGANTEAFF.

The chain couples TRBV25-1 to TRBJ1-2; TRBD1 is a possible D gene (5 bases). Per germline, CDR1 MGHDK and CDR2 SYGVNS. V lost 4 bases and J lost 2, with 8 bases in between. The CDR3 sequence is 13 residues long. CDR3 region: CASSGGGNYGYTF. CDR3 coding DNA: TGTGCCAGCAGTGGGGGGGGAAACTATGGCTACACCTTC.

The chain uses TRBV30 and TRBJ1-1, with D uncertain. This CDR3 spans 15 amino acids. V was pared by 2 bases and J by 1 base, with 14 bases between. Germline loops: CDR1 GTSNPN, CDR2 SVGIG (reference sequence). The CDR3: CAWSRPSSPNTEAFF. In nucleotides, the CDR3 is TGTGCCTGGAGTCGCCCGTCAAGCCCGAACACTGAAGCTTTCTTT.

Details on this clone: Other DNA sequences in the sample encode the same CDR3. The V call is TRBV19, the J call TRBJ1-2; 7 bases are a match to TRBD1. The CDR3 contains 14 residues. Unmatched junction bases numbered 4, after V lost 2 bases and J lost 4 bases. Germline V lookup: CDR1 LNHDA, CDR2 SQIVND (reference sequence). The chain's CDR3 is CASSIRTGAYGYTF. For the CDR3, the DNA is TGTGCCAGTAGTATAAGGACAGGAGCCTATGGCTACACCTTC.

The gene calls are TRBV5-5 and TRBJ2-7; 8 nucleotides agree with TRBD1. The CDR3 is 15 residues long. Germline lookup yields CDR1 SGHKS and CDR2 YYEKEE (reference sequence). Germline trimming cut 4 bases from V and 2 bases from J; bases unmatched to any gene: 8. The CDR3 nucleotides are TGTGCCAGCAGCCTTTGGACAGGGCCAACCTACGAGCAGTACTTC. Its protein product is CASSLWTGPTYEQYF.

This clone appeared a single time. The genes are TRBV6-1 and TRBJ2-6, with 7 bases aligning to TRBD2. CDR3 length: 15 residues. Trimming took 3 bases from V and 4 from J; bases not matched to a gene: 3. Germline V gene lookup returns CDR1 MNHNS and CDR2 SASEGT. CDR3 region: CASSEGGYGANVLTF. In nucleotides, the CDR3 is TGTGCCAGCAGTGAGGGGGGGTACGGGGCCAACGTCCTGACTTTC.

The sample holds one count of this clone. The rearrangement joins TRBV27 to TRBJ1-5; 7 bases are a match to TRBD1. CDR1 is MNHEY and CDR2 is SMNVEV in the germline V gene (reference sequence). After removal of 3 bases from V and 7 bases from J, the junction contained 6 bases not matched to a gene. The CDR3 has 14 amino acids. The CDR3: CASSLRGQGQPQHF. The CDR3, as DNA: TGTGCCAGCAGTTTGAGGGGGCAGGGGCAGCCCCAGCATTTT.

The rearrangement links TRBV5-6 to TRBJ2-1; D call uncertain. V lost 1 base and J 5 bases, leaving 16 bases between the germline ends. The CDR3 totals 16 residues. Per germline, CDR1 SGHDT and CDR2 YYEEEE. The CDR3 sequence: CASSLLDTWADNEQFF. CDR3 nucleotide sequence: TGTGCCAGCAGCTTGCTCGACACCTGGGCTGACAATGAGCAGTTCTTC.

The rearrangement links TRBV21-1 to TRBJ2-1; the D call in the table, TRBD2, was not verified against the DNA. TRBV21-1 is a documented pseudogene. The CDR3 has 12 residues. CDR3 sequence reads: CASSILRDEQFF. DNA for the CDR3: TGTGCCAGCAGCATATTGCGCGATGAGCAGTTCTTC.